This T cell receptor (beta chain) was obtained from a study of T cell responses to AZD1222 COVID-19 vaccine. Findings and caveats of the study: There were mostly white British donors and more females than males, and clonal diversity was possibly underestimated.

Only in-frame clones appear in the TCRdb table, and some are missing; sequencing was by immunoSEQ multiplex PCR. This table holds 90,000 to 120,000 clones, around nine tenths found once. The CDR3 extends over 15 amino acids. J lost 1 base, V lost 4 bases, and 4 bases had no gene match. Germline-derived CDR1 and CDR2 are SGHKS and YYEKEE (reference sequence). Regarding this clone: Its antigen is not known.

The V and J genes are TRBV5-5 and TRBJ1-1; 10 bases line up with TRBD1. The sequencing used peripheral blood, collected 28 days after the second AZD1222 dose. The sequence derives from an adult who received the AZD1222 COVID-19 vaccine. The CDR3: CASSMTGGANTEAFF. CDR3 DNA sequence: TGTGCCAGCAGCATGACAGGGGGCGCGAACACTGAAGCTTTCTTT.